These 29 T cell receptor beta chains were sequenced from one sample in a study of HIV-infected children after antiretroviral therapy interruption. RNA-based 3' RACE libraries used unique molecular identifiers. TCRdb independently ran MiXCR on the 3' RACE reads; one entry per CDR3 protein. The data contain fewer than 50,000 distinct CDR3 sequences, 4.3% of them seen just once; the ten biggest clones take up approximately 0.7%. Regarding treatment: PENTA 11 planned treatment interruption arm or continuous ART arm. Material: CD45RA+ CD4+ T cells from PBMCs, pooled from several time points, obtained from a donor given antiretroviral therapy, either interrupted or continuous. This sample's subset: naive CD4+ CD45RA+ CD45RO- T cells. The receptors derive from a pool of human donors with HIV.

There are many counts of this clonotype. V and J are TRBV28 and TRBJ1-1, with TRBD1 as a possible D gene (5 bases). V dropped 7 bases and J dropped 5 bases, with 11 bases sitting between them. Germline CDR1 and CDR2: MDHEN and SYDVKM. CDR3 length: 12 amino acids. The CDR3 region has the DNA TGTGCCAGCACTGTCCGGGGGACTGAAGCTTTCTTT. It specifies CASTVRGTEAFF.

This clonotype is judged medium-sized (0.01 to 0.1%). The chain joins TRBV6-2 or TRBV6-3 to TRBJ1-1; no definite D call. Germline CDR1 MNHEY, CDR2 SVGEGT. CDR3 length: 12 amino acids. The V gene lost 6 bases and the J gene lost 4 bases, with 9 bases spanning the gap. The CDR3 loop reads CASSRGRTEAFF. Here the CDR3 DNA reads TGTGCCAGCAGCCGTGGGCGCACTGAAGCTTTCTTT.

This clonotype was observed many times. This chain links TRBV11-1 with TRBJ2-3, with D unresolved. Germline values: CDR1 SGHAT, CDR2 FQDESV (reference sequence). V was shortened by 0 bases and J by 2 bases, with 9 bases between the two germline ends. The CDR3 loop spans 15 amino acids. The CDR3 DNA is TGTGCCAGCAGCTTAGCGCCCACCTTCACAGATACGCAGTATTTT. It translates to CASSLAPTFTDTQYF.

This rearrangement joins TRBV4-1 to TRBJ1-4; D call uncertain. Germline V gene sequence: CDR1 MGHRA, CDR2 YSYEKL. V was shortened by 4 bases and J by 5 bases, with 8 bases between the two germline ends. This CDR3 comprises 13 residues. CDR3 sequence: CASSLLLNEKLFF. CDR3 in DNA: TGCGCCAGCAGCCTACTATTGAATGAAAAACTGTTTTTT.

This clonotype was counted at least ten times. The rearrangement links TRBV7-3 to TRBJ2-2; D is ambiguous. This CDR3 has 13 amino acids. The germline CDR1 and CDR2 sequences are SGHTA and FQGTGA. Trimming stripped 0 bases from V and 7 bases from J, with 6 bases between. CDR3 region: CASSLTTSGELFF. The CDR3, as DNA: TGTGCCAGCAGCTTAACTACGAGCGGGGAGCTGTTTTTT.

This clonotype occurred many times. The CDR3 protein is CAISENGGVGNSPLHF. The CDR3 DNA reads as TGTGCCATCAGTGAGAATGGGGGCGTTGGTAATTCACCCCTCCACTTT. The chain carries TRBV10-3 and TRBJ1-6, with D perhaps TRBD1 (6 bases). The CDR3 totals 16 residues. V gave up 2 bases and J gave up 6 bases, with 14 bases separating them. Germline V gene sequence: CDR1 ENHRY, CDR2 SYGVKD.

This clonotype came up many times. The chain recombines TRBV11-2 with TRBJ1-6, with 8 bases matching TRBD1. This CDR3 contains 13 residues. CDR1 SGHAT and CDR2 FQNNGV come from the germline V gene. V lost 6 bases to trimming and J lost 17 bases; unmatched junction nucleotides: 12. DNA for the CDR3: TGTGCCAGCAGTCTAATCCCGGGACAGGCTGTCCACTTT. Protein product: CASSLIPGQAVHF.

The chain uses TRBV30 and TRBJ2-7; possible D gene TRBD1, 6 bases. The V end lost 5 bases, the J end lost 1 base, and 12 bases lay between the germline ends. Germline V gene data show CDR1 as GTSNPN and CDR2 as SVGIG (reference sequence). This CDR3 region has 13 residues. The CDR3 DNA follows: TGTGCCTGGGACAGGAAATCGTCCTACGAGCAGTACTTC. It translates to CAWDRKSSYEQYF.

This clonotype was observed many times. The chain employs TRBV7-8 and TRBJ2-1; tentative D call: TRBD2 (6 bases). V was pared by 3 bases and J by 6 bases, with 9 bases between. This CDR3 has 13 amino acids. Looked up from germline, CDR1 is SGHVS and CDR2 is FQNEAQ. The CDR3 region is CASSLWGVNEQFF. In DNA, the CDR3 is TGTGCCAGCAGCTTGTGGGGGGTCAATGAGCAGTTCTTC.

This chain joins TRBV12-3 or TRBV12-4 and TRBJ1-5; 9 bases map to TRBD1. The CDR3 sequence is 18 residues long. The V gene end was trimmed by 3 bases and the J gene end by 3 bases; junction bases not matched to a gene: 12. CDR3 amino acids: CASSFQTGGRSDNQPQHF. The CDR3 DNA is TGTGCCAGCAGTTTTCAGACAGGGGGAAGGTCTGACAATCAGCCCCAGCATTTT.

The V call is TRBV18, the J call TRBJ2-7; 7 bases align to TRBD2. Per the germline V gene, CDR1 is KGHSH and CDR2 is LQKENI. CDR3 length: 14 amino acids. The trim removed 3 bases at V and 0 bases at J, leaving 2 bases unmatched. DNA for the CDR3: TGTGCCAGCTCACCGGGCGGGAGCTCCTACGAGCAGTACTTC. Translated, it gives CASSPGGSSYEQYF.

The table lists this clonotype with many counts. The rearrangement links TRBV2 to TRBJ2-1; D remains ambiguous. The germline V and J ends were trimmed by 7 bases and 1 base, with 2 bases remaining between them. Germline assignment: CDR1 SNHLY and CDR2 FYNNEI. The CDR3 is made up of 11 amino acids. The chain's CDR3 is CASKSYNEQFF. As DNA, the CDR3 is TGTGCCAGCAAGTCCTACAATGAGCAGTTCTTC. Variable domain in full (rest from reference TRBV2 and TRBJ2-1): EPEVTQTPSHQVTQMGQEVILRCVPISNHLYFYWYRQILGQKVEFLVSFYNNEISEKSEIFDDQFSVERPDGSNFTLKIRSTKLEDSAMYFCASKSYNEQFFGPGTRLTVL.

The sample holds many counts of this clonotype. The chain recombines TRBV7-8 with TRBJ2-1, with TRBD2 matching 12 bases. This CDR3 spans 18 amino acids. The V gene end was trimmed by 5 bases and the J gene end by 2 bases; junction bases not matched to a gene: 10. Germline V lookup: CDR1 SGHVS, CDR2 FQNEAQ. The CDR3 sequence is CASSPRTSGGPAYNEQFF. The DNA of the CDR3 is TGTGCCAGCAGCCCCCGAACTAGCGGGGGGCCCGCCTACAATGAGCAGTTCTTC. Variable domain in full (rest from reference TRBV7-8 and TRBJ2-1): GAGVSQSPRYKVAKRGQDVALRCDPISGHVSLFWYQQALGQGPEFLTYFQNEAQLDKSGLPSDRFFAERPEGSVSTLKIQRTQQEDSAVYLCASSPRTSGGPAYNEQFFGPGTRLTVL.

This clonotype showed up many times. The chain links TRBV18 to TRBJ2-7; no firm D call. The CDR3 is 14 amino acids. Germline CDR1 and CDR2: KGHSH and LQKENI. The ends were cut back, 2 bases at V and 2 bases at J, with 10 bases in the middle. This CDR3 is CASSPREGTYEQYF. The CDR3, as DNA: TGTGCCAGCTCACCAAGGGAAGGTACCTACGAGCAGTACTTC.

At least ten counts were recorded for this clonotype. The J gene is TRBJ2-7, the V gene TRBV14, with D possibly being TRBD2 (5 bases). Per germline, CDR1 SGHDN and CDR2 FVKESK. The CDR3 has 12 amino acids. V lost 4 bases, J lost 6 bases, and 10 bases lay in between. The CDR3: CASSPGSREQYF. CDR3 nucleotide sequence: TGTGCCAGCAGCCCGGGATCGCGCGAGCAGTACTTC.

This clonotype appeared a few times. CDR3 sequence: CSVQGTGDEPQHF. The CDR3 DNA sequence: TGCAGCGTTCAAGGGACAGGGGACGAGCCCCAGCATTTT. The chain employs TRBV29-1 and TRBJ1-5, with TRBD1 matching over 10 bases. CDR3 length: 13 amino acids. Per the germline V gene, CDR1 is SQVTM and CDR2 is ANQGSEA. Trimming cost V 5 bases and J 8 bases; bases outside gene matches: 6.

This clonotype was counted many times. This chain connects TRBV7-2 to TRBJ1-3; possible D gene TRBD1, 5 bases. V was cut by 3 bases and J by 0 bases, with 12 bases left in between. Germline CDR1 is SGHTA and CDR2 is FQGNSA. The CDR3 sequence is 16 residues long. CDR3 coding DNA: TGTGCCAGCAGCTTCTCGACAGCGAGCTCTGGAAACACCATATATTTT. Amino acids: CASSFSTASSGNTIYF.

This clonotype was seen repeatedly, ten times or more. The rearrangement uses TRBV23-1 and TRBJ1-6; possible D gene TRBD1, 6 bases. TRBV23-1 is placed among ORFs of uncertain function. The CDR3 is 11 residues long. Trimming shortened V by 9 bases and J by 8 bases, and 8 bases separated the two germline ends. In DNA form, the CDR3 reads TGCGCCAGTAGGGGGGATTCACCCCTCCACTTT. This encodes CASRGDSPLHF.

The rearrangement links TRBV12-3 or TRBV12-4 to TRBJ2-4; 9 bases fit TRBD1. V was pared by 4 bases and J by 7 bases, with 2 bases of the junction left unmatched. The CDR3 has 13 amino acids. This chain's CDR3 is CASSSGTGNIQYF. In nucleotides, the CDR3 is TGTGCCAGCAGTTCGGGGACAGGGAACATTCAGTACTTC.

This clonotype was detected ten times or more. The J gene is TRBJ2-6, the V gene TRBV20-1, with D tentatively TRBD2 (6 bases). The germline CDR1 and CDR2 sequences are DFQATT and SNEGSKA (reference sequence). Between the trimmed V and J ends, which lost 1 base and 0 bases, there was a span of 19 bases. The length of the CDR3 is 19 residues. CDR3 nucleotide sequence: TGCAGTGCTAGAGTGGAGGGATCCTTTTTACTCTCTGGGGCCAACGTCCTGACTTTC. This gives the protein CSARVEGSFLLSGANVLTF.

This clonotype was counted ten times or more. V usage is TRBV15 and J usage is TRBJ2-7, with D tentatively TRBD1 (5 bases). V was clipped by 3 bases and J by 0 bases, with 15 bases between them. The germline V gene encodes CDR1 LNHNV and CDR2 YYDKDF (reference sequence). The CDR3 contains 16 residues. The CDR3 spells CATSSETDKSSYEQYF. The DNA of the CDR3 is TGTGCCACCAGCAGTGAGACAGACAAAAGCTCCTACGAGCAGTACTTC.

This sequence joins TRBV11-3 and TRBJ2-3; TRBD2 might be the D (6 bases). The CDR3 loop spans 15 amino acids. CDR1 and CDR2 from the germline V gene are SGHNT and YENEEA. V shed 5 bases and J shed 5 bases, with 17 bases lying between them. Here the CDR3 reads CASSEGLSLGDTQYF. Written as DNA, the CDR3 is TGTGCCAGCAGCGAGGGACTTTCCTTGGGAGATACGCAGTATTTT.

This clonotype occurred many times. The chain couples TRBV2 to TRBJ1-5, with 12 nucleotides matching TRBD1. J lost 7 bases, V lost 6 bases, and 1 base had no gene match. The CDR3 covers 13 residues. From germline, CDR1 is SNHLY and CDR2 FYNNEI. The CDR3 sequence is CASRGTGGQPQHF. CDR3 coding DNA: TGTGCCAGCAGAGGGACAGGGGGCCAGCCCCAGCATTTT.

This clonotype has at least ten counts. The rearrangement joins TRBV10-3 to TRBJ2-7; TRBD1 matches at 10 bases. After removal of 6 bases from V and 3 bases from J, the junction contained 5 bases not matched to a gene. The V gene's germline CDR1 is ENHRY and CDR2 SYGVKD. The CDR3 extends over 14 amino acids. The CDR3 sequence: CAISARTGGYEQYF. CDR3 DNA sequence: TGTGCCATCAGCGCTCGGACAGGGGGCTACGAGCAGTACTTC.

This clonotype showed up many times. The CDR3 region has the DNA TGTGCCAGCAGGAAACTCTCCTACGAGCAGTACTTC. Protein product: CASRKLSYEQYF. The chain has TRBV6-1 and TRBJ2-7; D unclear. Germline values: CDR1 MNHNS, CDR2 SASEGT. The CDR3 sequence is 12 residues long. V lost 6 bases and J lost 0, with 6 bases in between.

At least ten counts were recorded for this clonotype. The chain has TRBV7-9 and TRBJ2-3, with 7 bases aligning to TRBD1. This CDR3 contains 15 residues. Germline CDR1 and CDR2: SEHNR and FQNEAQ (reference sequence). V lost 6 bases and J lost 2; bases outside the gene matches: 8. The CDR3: CASSNRGLDTDTQYF. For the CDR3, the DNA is TGTGCCAGCAGTAACAGGGGATTGGACACAGATACGCAGTATTTT.

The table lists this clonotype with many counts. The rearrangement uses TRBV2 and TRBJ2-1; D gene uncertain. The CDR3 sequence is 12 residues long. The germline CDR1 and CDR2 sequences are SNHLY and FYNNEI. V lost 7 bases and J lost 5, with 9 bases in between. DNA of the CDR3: TGTGCCAGCATGGAACAGCACAATGAGCAGTTCTTC. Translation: CASMEQHNEQFF.

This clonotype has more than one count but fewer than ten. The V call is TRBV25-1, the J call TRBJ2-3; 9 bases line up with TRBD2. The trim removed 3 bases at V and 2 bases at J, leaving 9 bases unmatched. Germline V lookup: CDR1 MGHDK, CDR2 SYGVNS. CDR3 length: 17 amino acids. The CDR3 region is CASSEGGAGGLTDTQYF. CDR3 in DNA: TGTGCCAGCAGTGAGGGCGGAGCGGGGGGTCTCACAGATACGCAGTATTTT.

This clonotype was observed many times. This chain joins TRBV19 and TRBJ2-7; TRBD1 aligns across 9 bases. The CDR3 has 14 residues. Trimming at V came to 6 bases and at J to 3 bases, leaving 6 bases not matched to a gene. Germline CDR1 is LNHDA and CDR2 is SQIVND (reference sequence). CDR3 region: CASSRQGGVYEQYF. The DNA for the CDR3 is TGTGCCAGTAGCAGACAGGGGGGGGTCTACGAGCAGTACTTC.